Sequencing of this T cell receptor beta chain was carried out in a study of blood T cell repertoires in COVID-19. Clones were sequenced by immunoSEQ multiplex PCR, and TCRdb holds only the in-frame ones, with some missing. The sample gives about 150,000 clones, 87% of which show up once; approximately 6.1% is in the top ten. This CDR3 comprises 17 residues. Germline CDR1 reads MNHEY; CDR2 reads SMNVEV (reference sequence). Germline trimming cut 3 bases from V and 12 bases from J; bases unmatched to any gene: 18. This clone was seen more than once but under ten times. Sequenced material: peripheral blood. The receptor's source is a man older than 75 with acute or convalescent COVID-19. The chain recombines TRBV27 with TRBJ2-1; 9 positions match TRBD1. The DNA for the CDR3 is TGTGCCAGCAGTTTTCTTTGGGGACAGGGCCATAATCTCGGGCAGTTCTTC. This sequence encodes CASSFLWGQGHNLGQFF.